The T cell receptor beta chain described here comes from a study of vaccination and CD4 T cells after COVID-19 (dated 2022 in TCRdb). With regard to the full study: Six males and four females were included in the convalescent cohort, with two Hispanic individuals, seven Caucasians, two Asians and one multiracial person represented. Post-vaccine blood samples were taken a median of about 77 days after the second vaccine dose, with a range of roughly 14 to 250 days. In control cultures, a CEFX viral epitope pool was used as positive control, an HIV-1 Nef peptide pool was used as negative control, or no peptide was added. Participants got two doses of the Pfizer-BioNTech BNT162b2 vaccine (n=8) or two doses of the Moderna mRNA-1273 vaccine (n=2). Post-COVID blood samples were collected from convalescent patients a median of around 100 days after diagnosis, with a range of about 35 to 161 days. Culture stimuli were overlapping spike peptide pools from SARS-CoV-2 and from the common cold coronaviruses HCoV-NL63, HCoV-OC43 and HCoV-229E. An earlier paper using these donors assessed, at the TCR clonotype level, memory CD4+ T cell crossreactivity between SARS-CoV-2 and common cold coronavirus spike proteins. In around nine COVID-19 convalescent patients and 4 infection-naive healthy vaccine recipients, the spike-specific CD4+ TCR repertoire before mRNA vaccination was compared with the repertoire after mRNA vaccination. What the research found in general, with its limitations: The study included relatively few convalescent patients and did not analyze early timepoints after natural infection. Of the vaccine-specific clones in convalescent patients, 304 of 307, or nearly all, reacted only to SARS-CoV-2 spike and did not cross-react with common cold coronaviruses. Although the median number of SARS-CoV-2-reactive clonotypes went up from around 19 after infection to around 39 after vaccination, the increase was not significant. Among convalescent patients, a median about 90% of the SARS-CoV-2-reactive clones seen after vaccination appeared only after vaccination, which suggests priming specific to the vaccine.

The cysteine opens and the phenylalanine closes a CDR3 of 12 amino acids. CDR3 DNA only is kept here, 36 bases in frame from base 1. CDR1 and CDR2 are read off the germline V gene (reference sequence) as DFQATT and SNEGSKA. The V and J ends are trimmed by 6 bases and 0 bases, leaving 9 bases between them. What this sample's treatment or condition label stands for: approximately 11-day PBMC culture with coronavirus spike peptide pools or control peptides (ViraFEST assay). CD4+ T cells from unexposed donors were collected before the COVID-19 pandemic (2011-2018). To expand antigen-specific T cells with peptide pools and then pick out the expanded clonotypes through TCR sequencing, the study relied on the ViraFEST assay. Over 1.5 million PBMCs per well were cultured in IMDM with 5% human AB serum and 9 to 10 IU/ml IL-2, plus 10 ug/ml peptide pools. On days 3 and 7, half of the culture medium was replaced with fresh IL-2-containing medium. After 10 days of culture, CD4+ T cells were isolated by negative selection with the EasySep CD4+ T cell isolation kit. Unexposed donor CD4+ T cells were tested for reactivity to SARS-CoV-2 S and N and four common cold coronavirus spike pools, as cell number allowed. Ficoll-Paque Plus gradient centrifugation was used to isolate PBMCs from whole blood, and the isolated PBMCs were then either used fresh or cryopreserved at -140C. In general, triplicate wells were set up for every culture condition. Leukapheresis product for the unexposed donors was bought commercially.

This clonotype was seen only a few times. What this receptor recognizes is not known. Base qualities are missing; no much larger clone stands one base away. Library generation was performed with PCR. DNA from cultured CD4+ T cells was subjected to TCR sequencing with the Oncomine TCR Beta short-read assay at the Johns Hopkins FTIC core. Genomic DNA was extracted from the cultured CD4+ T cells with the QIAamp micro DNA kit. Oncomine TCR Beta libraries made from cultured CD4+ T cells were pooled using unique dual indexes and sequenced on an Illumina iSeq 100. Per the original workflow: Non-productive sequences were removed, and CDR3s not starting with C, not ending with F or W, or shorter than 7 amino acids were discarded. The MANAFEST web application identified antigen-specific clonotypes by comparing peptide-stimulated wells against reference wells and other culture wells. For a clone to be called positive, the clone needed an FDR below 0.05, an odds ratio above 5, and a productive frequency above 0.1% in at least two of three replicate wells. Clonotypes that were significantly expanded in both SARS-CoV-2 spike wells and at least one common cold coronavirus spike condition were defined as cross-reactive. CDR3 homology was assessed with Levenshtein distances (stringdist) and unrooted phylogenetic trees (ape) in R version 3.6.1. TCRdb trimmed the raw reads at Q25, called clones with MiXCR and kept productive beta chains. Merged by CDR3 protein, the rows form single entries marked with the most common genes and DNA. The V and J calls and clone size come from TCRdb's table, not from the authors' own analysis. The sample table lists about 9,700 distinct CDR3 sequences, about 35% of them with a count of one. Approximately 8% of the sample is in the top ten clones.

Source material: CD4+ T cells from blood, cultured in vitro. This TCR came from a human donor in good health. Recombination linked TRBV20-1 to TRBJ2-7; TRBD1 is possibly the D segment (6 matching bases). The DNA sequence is TGCAGTGCCCCGGACAGCTCCTACGAGCAGTACTTC. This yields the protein CSAPDSSYEQYF.